These 3 T cell receptor beta chains originate from one sample sequenced in a study of blood T cells in healthy people across ages. The second PCR ran about 6 to 11 cycles with a sample-barcoded 5' primer and J-beta primers. TCRdb recomputed calls from the 5' RACE reads with MiXCR, one row per CDR3 protein. There are 600,000 to 850,000 distinct CDR3 sequences in the sample; around 25% occur only once, and 9% to 9.5% lies in the top ten. This same sample was also taken into another study, of T cells of mothers and their children.

The sequencing sample was made of blood. These receptor sequences come from a boy younger than 18 in good health.

This clonotype came up a few times. The chain is built from TRBV12-3 or TRBV12-4 and TRBJ1-5; D call uncertain. Trimming shortened V by 6 bases and J by 2 bases, and 11 bases separated the two germline ends. CDR3 length equals 14 residues. Here the CDR3 reads CASSRRMGNQPQHF. The CDR3 DNA sequence: TGTGCCAGCAGCCGGAGGATGGGCAATCAGCCCCAGCATTTT.

This clonotype was seen more than once but under ten times. Here the CDR3 reads CASSAGNPYEQYF. CDR3 nucleotide sequence: TGTGCCAGCAGTGCGGGGAACCCCTACGAGCAGTACTTC. This chain links TRBV6-6 with TRBJ2-5, with D possibly matching TRBD2 (6 bases). Judging by the DNA end, TRBJ2-7 fits better; the J call may be wrong. The CDR3 spans 13 residues. In germline, CDR1 is MNHNY, CDR2 SVGAGI (reference sequence).

This clonotype was detected only a few times. The J gene is TRBJ2-2, the V gene TRBV12-3 or TRBV12-4; D might be TRBD2 (6 bases). The CDR3 is 16 residues long. Trimming took off 8 bases at V and 2 bases at J, with 18 bases between the two ends. CDR3 region: CASESPASENTGELFF. The CDR3 bases are TGTGCCAGCGAGAGTCCGGCTAGCGAAAACACCGGGGAGCTGTTTTTT.